The rows below give T cell receptor beta chains drawn from one sample of a study of T cell responses to AZD1222 COVID-19 vaccine. The data were produced by immunoSEQ multiplex PCR, yet TCRdb's version contains in-frame clones alone and is incomplete. The sample contains about 160,000 clones, about nine tenths of which appear only once. The sample was peripheral blood, taken on day 0 of AZD1222 vaccination. Receptors were obtained from an adult in good health. The CDR3 runs from the conserved cysteine through the conserved F or W. Fields, in order: V gene, J gene, clone size, D gene, CDR3 DNA, CDR3 protein. D genes are given only for firm matches. Where a row states a size, it is once, few, many or the class of an expanded clone; other rows omit it.

v_call: TRBV9
j_call: TRBJ1-6
clone_size: NA
d_call: NA
cdr3_nt: TGTGCCAGCAGCGTAGATCCCTGGGGAACCAATTCACCCCTCCACTTT
cdr3_aa: CASSVDPWGTNSPLHF

v_call: TRBV7-8
j_call: TRBJ1-1
clone_size: NA
d_call: TRBD1
cdr3_nt: TGTGCCAGCAGCTGGACAGGGGGCAGGAGCACTGAAGCTTTCTTT
cdr3_aa: CASSWTGGRSTEAFF

v_call: TRBV7-9
j_call: TRBJ1-2
clone_size: NA
d_call: NA
cdr3_nt: TGTGCCAGCAGCTTTTTGACAGTGAACTATGGCTACACCTTC
cdr3_aa: CASSFLTVNYGYTF

v_call: TRBV6-5
j_call: TRBJ1-1
clone_size: NA
d_call: NA
cdr3_nt: TGTGCCAGCAGCCACCCGAGACGGGGAACTGAAGCTTTCTTT
cdr3_aa: CASSHPRRGTEAFF

v_call: TRBV5-4
j_call: TRBJ2-7
clone_size: NA
d_call: NA
cdr3_nt: TGTGCCAGCAGCGCCCCAGAGTCCGAGCAGTACTTC
cdr3_aa: CASSAPESEQYF

v_call: TRBV6-4
j_call: TRBJ1-5
clone_size: NA
d_call: NA
cdr3_nt: TGTGCCAGTCAAAGGAGGGAGCCCCAGCATTTT
cdr3_aa: CASQRREPQHF

v_call: TRBV3-1/TRBV3-2
j_call: TRBJ1-5
clone_size: few
d_call: NA
cdr3_nt: TGTGCCAGCAGCCAATCCCTTCGGCAGCCCCAGCATTTT
cdr3_aa: CASSQSLRQPQHF

v_call: TRBV28
j_call: TRBJ1-5
clone_size: NA
d_call: NA
cdr3_nt: TGTGCCAGCAGTTTATGGGCAGATAGCAATCAAAACGCCCAGCATTTT
cdr3_aa: CASSLWADSNQNAQHF

v_call: TRBV7-2
j_call: TRBJ2-2
clone_size: NA
d_call: TRBD2
cdr3_nt: TGTGCCAGCAGCTCCCGACTAGCGACCGGGGAGCTGTTTTTT
cdr3_aa: CASSSRLATGELFF

v_call: TRBV19
j_call: TRBJ2-1
clone_size: NA
d_call: TRBD1
cdr3_nt: TGTGCCAGTAGGAAACTGGACAGGGGGAGCGATGAGCAGTTCTTC
cdr3_aa: CASRKLDRGSDEQFF

v_call: TRBV9
j_call: TRBJ2-5
clone_size: NA
d_call: NA
cdr3_nt: TGTGCCAGCAGCTTCCTGGGAGGCTACCAAGAGACCCAGTACTTC
cdr3_aa: CASSFLGGYQETQYF

v_call: TRBV6-4
j_call: TRBJ2-6
clone_size: NA
d_call: NA
cdr3_nt: TGTGCCAGCAGTGTCCAGGGTGGGGCCAACGTCCTGACTTTC
cdr3_aa: CASSVQGGANVLTF

v_call: TRBV18
j_call: TRBJ2-5
clone_size: NA
d_call: TRBD2
cdr3_nt: TGTGCCAGCTCACCTACTAGCGGGGTCCGAGAGACCCAGTACTTC
cdr3_aa: CASSPTSGVRETQYF

v_call: TRBV7-8
j_call: TRBJ2-7
clone_size: NA
d_call: NA
cdr3_nt: TGTGCCAGCAGCGATCGACGGTTTAGGGGCGAGCAGTACTTC
cdr3_aa: CASSDRRFRGEQYF

v_call: TRBV19
j_call: TRBJ1-5
clone_size: NA
d_call: NA
cdr3_nt: TGTGCCAGTAGTATGGGGGGAAATCAGCCCCAGCATTTT
cdr3_aa: CASSMGGNQPQHF

v_call: TRBV7-2
j_call: TRBJ2-7
clone_size: NA
d_call: NA
cdr3_nt: TGTGCCAGCACCCTCCCGGACGAGCAGTACTTC
cdr3_aa: CASTLPDEQYF

v_call: TRBV6-2/TRBV6-3
j_call: TRBJ2-1
clone_size: NA
d_call: TRBD2
cdr3_nt: TGTGCCAGCAGTTACGACGGGGGGAATTACAATGAGCAGTTCTTC
cdr3_aa: CASSYDGGNYNEQFF

v_call: TRBV9
j_call: TRBJ1-2
clone_size: NA
d_call: TRBD1
cdr3_nt: TGTGCCAGCAGCGCTTGGGGACAGGGGCTCTATGGCTACACCTTC
cdr3_aa: CASSAWGQGLYGYTF

v_call: TRBV6-5
j_call: TRBJ2-7
clone_size: NA
d_call: NA
cdr3_nt: TGTGCCAGCAGCCCCCGGGGGGCCCCCTACGAGCAGTACTTC
cdr3_aa: CASSPRGAPYEQYF

v_call: TRBV6-4
j_call: TRBJ1-1
clone_size: NA
d_call: NA
cdr3_nt: TGTGCCAGCAGTGCGGCAGGGAACACTGAAGCTTTCTTT
cdr3_aa: CASSAAGNTEAFF

v_call: TRBV5-5
j_call: TRBJ1-1
clone_size: once
d_call: NA
cdr3_nt: TGTGCCAGCAGCTTGACAATGATGAACACTGAAGCTTTCTTT
cdr3_aa: CASSLTMMNTEAFF

v_call: TRBV7-9
j_call: TRBJ1-2
clone_size: NA
d_call: NA
cdr3_nt: TGTGCCAGCAGCCACCTAATATATGGCTACACCTTC
cdr3_aa: CASSHLIYGYTF

v_call: TRBV2
j_call: TRBJ2-7
clone_size: NA
d_call: NA
cdr3_nt: TGTGCCAGCCGCCCTCGAGGGGACTCCTACGAGCAGTACTTC
cdr3_aa: CASRPRGDSYEQYF

v_call: TRBV7-8
j_call: TRBJ1-5
clone_size: NA
d_call: NA
cdr3_nt: TGTGCCAGCAGCTTAGGTTTAGATAGCAATCAGCCCCAGCATTTT
cdr3_aa: CASSLGLDSNQPQHF

v_call: TRBV4-1
j_call: TRBJ1-1
clone_size: once
d_call: TRBD1
cdr3_nt: TGCGCCAGCAGCCAAGATATTAAGGGGGCTTGGGAGGACACTGAAGCTTTCTTT
cdr3_aa: CASSQDIKGAWEDTEAFF

v_call: TRBV7-2
j_call: TRBJ1-1
clone_size: NA
d_call: NA
cdr3_nt: TGTGCCAGCAGCTTAAGAGTACAGCTGAACACTGAAGCTTTCTTT
cdr3_aa: CASSLRVQLNTEAFF